The 19 T cell receptor beta chains in this list originate from one sample, sequenced in a study of control samples from healthy donors and cancer patients. Only in-frame clones appear in the TCRdb table, and some are missing; sequencing was by immunoSEQ multiplex PCR. This table holds a few hundred thousand clones, more than 80% found once. The sequenced material came from PBMCs. The origin of the receptors is a man in his forties with head and neck cancer.

This clone came up once. The gene calls are TRBV5-6 and TRBJ2-7, with D tentatively TRBD1 (6 bases). V lost 4 bases, J lost 3 bases, and 17 bases lay in between. The CDR3 runs to 15 residues. Germline V CDR1 and CDR2: SGHDT, YYEEEE. In DNA, the CDR3 is TGTGCCAGCAGCACTGCAGACAGGCACCTCTACGAGCAGTACTTC. This encodes CASSTADRHLYEQYF.

The chain combines TRBV3-1 (or the pseudogene TRBV3-2) with TRBJ2-2; D remains ambiguous. Trimming shortened V by 4 bases and J by 6 bases, and 12 bases separated the two germline ends. Germline assignment: CDR1 LGHDT and CDR2 YNNKEL (reference sequence). CDR3 length: 14 amino acids. Here the CDR3 reads CASSPRRFPGELFF. Written as DNA, the CDR3 is TGTGCCAGCAGCCCGAGACGATTCCCCGGGGAGCTGTTTTTT.

This rearrangement joins TRBV27 to TRBJ2-7; D is unresolved. The V end was cut by 3 bases, the J end by 0 bases, with 15 bases between. The CDR3 is 16 amino acids. Germline lookup yields CDR1 MNHEY and CDR2 SMNVEV (reference sequence). The CDR3 coding sequence is TGTGCCAGCAGTTTCAAAGGAGCGACCCACTCCTACGAGCAGTACTTC. It yields the protein CASSFKGATHSYEQYF.

The gene calls are TRBV15 and TRBJ2-1, with TRBD2 identical over 7 bases. V shed 5 bases, J shed 4 bases, and the junction held 8 bases outside the gene matches. In germline, CDR1 is LNHNV, CDR2 YYDKDF (reference sequence). The CDR3 loop spans 15 amino acids. Here the CDR3 reads CATSDRQRGYNEQFF. The CDR3 bases are TGTGCCACCAGCGATAGACAGCGGGGATACAATGAGCAGTTCTTC.

V and J are TRBV9 and TRBJ2-1, with 11 bases lining up with TRBD2. The germline CDR1 and CDR2 sequences are SGDLS and YYNGEE. The ends lost 1 base at V and 7 bases at J; junction bases unmatched: 4. The CDR3 covers 15 residues. CDR3 loop: CASSVNLAGGNEQFF. The CDR3 bases are TGTGCCAGCAGCGTAAACCTAGCGGGGGGTAATGAGCAGTTCTTC.

The V call is TRBV11-2, the J call TRBJ2-1; a weak D match, TRBD2 (5 bases). The CDR3 runs 14 residues. V was trimmed by 8 bases and J by 4 bases, leaving 15 bases between them. Germline V CDR1 and CDR2: SGHAT, FQNNGV. The CDR3 DNA reads TGTGCCAGCGAGGGTAGCGTCGTATACAATGAGCAGTTCTTC. Translated: CASEGSVVYNEQFF.

V is TRBV28 and J is TRBJ2-7; a weak D match, TRBD2 (6 bases). CDR1 and CDR2 (germline): MDHEN, SYDVKM. The CDR3 extends over 15 amino acids. Trimming removed 6 bases from V and 0 bases from J, with 15 bases in between. In DNA form, the CDR3 reads TGTGCCAGCAGAGAAGCTAGCGCCGGCTCCTACGAGCAGTACTTC. It translates to CASREASAGSYEQYF.

The genes are TRBV9 and TRBJ1-1; 8 nucleotides align to TRBD1. Trimming at V came to 3 bases and at J to 6 bases, leaving 13 bases not matched to a gene. The V gene's germline CDR1 is SGDLS and CDR2 YYNGEE. This CDR3 has 16 amino acids. The CDR3 loop reads CASSDGQGRISAEAFF. The CDR3 nucleotides read TGTGCCAGCAGCGACGGACAGGGCCGTATCTCAGCTGAAGCTTTCTTT.

V and J are TRBV7-2 and TRBJ1-6, with TRBD1 matching 7 bases. This CDR3 has 15 amino acids. The trim removed 5 bases at V and 14 bases at J, leaving 15 bases unmatched. Germline V gene sequence: CDR1 SGHTA, CDR2 FQGNSA. CDR3 sequence reads: CASSARRDSSFTLHF. CDR3 DNA: TGTGCCAGCAGCGCTCGCCGGGACAGTTCGTTCACCCTCCACTTT.

In DNA, the CDR3 is TGCGCCAGCAGTGAGTCCTGGGGACCGCTCCTCGATGGCTACACCTTC. Its translation is CASSESWGPLLDGYTF. The chain has TRBV10-1 and TRBJ1-2; D is perhaps TRBD1 (5 bases). The germline V and J ends were trimmed by 0 bases and 6 bases, with 17 bases remaining between them. Per the germline V gene, CDR1 is WNHNN and CDR2 is SYGVQD (reference sequence). The CDR3 loop spans 16 amino acids.

V is TRBV6-5 and J is TRBJ2-1; 10 positions match TRBD1. In germline, CDR1 is MNHEY, CDR2 SVGAGI. V was pared by 4 bases and J by 2 bases, with 5 bases of the junction left unmatched. The CDR3 contains 16 residues. The CDR3 reads CASSSPGQGTYNEQFF. CDR3 nucleotide sequence: TGTGCCAGCAGTTCACCGGGACAGGGGACCTACAATGAGCAGTTCTTC.

This chain uses TRBV6-6 with TRBJ1-5; perhaps TRBD1 as D (6 bases). V shed 0 bases and J shed 4 bases, with 13 bases lying between them. Germline CDR1 and CDR2: MNHNY and SVGAGI (reference sequence). The length of the CDR3 is 16 residues. The CDR3: CASSYSTGGGNQPQHF. The CDR3 DNA reads as TGTGCCAGCAGTTACTCGACGGGGGGCGGGAATCAGCCCCAGCATTTT.

The chain is built from TRBV2 and TRBJ1-1, with 7 bases that match TRBD1. Looked up from germline, CDR1 is SNHLY and CDR2 is FYNNEI. The CDR3 covers 14 residues. The ends lost 5 bases at V and 5 bases at J; junction bases unmatched: 8. CDR3 DNA: TGTGCCAGCAGTCTGAGGTCCAGGGGGACTGAAGCTTTCTTT. Its protein product is CASSLRSRGTEAFF. The entire variable domain, with the rest obtained from reference TRBV2 and TRBJ1-1, is as follows: EPEVTQTPSHQVTQMGQEVILRCVPISNHLYFYWYRQILGQKVEFLVSFYNNEISEKSEIFDDQFSVERPDGSNFTLKIRSTKLEDSAMYFCASSLRSRGTEAFFGQGTRLTVV.

The gene calls are TRBV30 and TRBJ1-1; no definite D call. The CDR3 runs to 13 residues. Looked up from germline, CDR1 is GTSNPN and CDR2 is SVGIG (reference sequence). V was clipped by 0 bases and J by 3 bases, with 8 bases between them. The CDR3 DNA is TGTGCCTGGAGTGTACAGAGGGACACTGAAGCTTTCTTT. Its translation is CAWSVQRDTEAFF.

This clone was seen repeatedly, ten times or more. The chain recombines TRBV20-1 with TRBJ2-7, with no clear D. V shed 3 bases and J shed 4 bases, with 7 bases lying between them. The CDR3 extends over 11 amino acids. Germline-derived CDR1 and CDR2 are DFQATT and SNEGSKA (reference sequence). Here the CDR3 reads CSASGRYEQYF. The CDR3 DNA follows: TGCAGTGCTAGTGGTCGGTACGAGCAGTACTTC.

CDR3 amino acids: CASSSQEDEQYF. As DNA, the CDR3 is TGTGCCAGCAGTTCACAGGAGGATGAGCAGTACTTC. This rearrangement joins TRBV27 to TRBJ2-7, with D tentatively TRBD1 or TRBD2 (5 bases each). Trimming left V 4 bases short and J 7 bases short, with 11 bases between. The length of the CDR3 is 12 residues. Germline lookup yields CDR1 MNHEY and CDR2 SMNVEV (reference sequence).

This clone was counted once. This chain uses TRBV5-4 with TRBJ2-7; D may correspond to TRBD1 or TRBD2 (5 bases each). Germline loops: CDR1 SGHNT, CDR2 YYREEE (reference sequence). Trimming removed 1 base from V and 3 bases from J, with 11 bases in between. CDR3 length: 14 residues. CDR3 amino acids: CASSLHGTYYEQYF. Here the CDR3 DNA reads TGTGCCAGCAGCTTGCATGGGACCTACTACGAGCAGTACTTC.

The rearrangement links TRBV27 to TRBJ2-1; the D is unclear. V lost 2 bases and J lost 4, with 3 bases in between. The CDR3 length is 12 residues. The germline CDR1 and CDR2 sequences are MNHEY and SMNVEV (reference sequence). CDR3 in amino acids: CASSLGYNEQFF. CDR3 nucleotide sequence: TGTGCCAGCAGTTTAGGATACAATGAGCAGTTCTTC.

The chain combines TRBV11-3 with TRBJ2-7; the match to TRBD2 covers 7 bases. The CDR3 totals 13 residues. V lost 5 bases to trimming and J lost 10 bases; unmatched junction nucleotides: 11. Per the germline V gene, CDR1 is SGHNT and CDR2 is YENEEA. CDR3 bases: TGTGCCAGCAGCCAAGCGGGGTTGGGGTACCAGTACTTC. Amino acid sequence: CASSQAGLGYQYF.